The clone carrying this T cell receptor beta chain is a singleton in its sample. This sample is part of a study of long-term antiretroviral therapy in people with HIV. Running of the v3.0 immunoSEQ assay took place at survey level. Method: immunoSEQ multiplex PCR; TCRdb's copy keeps in-frame clones and lacks some. The sample comprises more than 15,000 clones, roughly 75% of which are singletons, and about 15% rests with the top ten. The samples, holding roughly 0.85-10 million cryopreserved PBMC, were thawed before DNA extraction was carried out. This CDR3 contains 13 residues. The germline V gene has CDR1 SGHAT and CDR2 FQNNGV. V lost 5 bases to trimming and J lost 3 bases, with 11 bases between them.

The TCR sequence derives from a woman in her twenties or thirties with HIV. The V gene is TRBV11-2, the J gene TRBJ2-7; D tentatively fits TRBD1 or TRBD2 (5 bases each). Here the sequenced sample was unsorted PBMCs, taken 2.9 years after starting antiretroviral therapy. This CDR3 reads CASSEYGGYEQYV. CDR3 DNA: TGTGCCAGCAGCGAATATGGGGGCTACGAGCAGTACGTC.